One and the same sample provided the 31 T cell receptor beta chains below, sequenced in a study of primary melanoma T cells and metastatic recurrence (TCRdb year 2020). Library generation was performed with the immunoSEQ multiplex PCR assay. In TCRdb, the immuneACCESS table is reduced to in-frame sequences with V and J assigned. These tables do not hold every clone; where another copy was compared, an unresolved V gene accounts for under half, and the others remain unexplained. Across this sample there are approximately 230 clones, with about 85% seen only once. The ten largest account for about 18% of the sample. Material for sequencing was melanoma tumor tissue. The receptors here all came from a human donor with melanoma.

The chain is built from TRBV1 and TRBJ2-1; TRBD2 reflects the table's D call only, with no check against the DNA. TRBV1 is marked as a pseudogene. CDR3 length: 18 amino acids. The CDR3 here is CASSPYLAGGSSYNEQFF. The CDR3 DNA follows: TGCGCCAGCAGCCCCTACCTCGCCGGGGGGAGCTCCTACAATGAGCAGTTCTTC.

This clone appeared once. This chain links TRBV10-1 with TRBJ2-7; TRBD1 matches at 10 bases. Per the germline V gene, CDR1 is WNHNN and CDR2 is SYGVQD (reference sequence). The V gene end was trimmed by 6 bases and the J gene end by 4 bases; junction bases not matched to a gene: 3. This CDR3 spans 13 amino acids. The DNA for the CDR3 is TGCGCCAGCAGCCCGGACAGGGGGTACGAGCAGTACTTC. This sequence encodes CASSPDRGYEQYF.

This clone has just one count. One end of the junction fails to match germline, which may point to a read error. The CDR3 nucleotides read TGTGCCAATAGTATACCCCAAGGACAGGGGAATGAGGCTGCTAACTATGGCTACACCTTC. Translated: CANSIPQGQGNEAANYGYTF. J is TRBJ1-2 and V is TRBV19, with TRBD1 matching 9 bases. This CDR3 comprises 20 residues. Looked up from germline, CDR1 is LNHDA and CDR2 is SQIVND (reference sequence).

The chain has TRBV6-8 and TRBJ2-5; 8 nucleotides align to TRBD2. Trimming cost V 6 bases and J 2 bases; bases outside gene matches: 8. Germline assignment: CDR1 MNHGY and CDR2 SAAAGT. The CDR3 covers 15 residues. The CDR3 loop is CASSRRGAPQETQYF. CDR3 bases: TGTGCCAGCAGCCGGCGGGGGGCCCCACAAGAGACCCAGTACTTC.

This chain joins TRBV6-8 and TRBJ2-7; D might be TRBD2 (5 bases). V was trimmed by 2 bases and J by 3 bases, leaving 11 bases between them. Germline values: CDR1 MNHGY, CDR2 SAAAGT. The CDR3 sequence is 14 residues long. CDR3 DNA sequence: TGTGCCAGCAGTTACGAGGGAAGAAGCTACGAGCAGTACTTC. Its translation is CASSYEGRSYEQYF.

The chain combines TRBV11-3 with TRBJ1-1; D uncertain. The CDR3 runs 15 residues. The germline gives CDR1 SGHNT, CDR2 YENEEA. V lost 5 bases and J 1 base, leaving 14 bases between the germline ends. Written as DNA, the CDR3 is TGTGCCAGCAGCCCAGAGGCGACCGGGAACACTGAAGCTTTCTTT. Amino acid sequence: CASSPEATGNTEAFF.

V is TRBV9 and J is TRBJ2-1, with 9 nucleotides matching TRBD2. Trimming took 4 bases from V and 7 from J; bases not matched to a gene: 9. The length of the CDR3 is 15 residues. Germline assignment: CDR1 SGDLS and CDR2 YYNGEE. DNA of the CDR3: TGTGCCAGCAGCTATGGGACTAGCTCTATGAATGAGCAGTTCTTC. It is translated as CASSYGTSSMNEQFF.

This rearrangement joins TRBV11-3 to TRBJ2-2, with D maybe TRBD1 (6 bases). CDR3 size: 15 residues. CDR1 SGHNT and CDR2 YENEEA come from the germline V gene. Trimming took 5 bases from V and 2 from J, leaving 12 bases between them. The CDR3 spells CASSAQGPNTGELFF. The CDR3 coding sequence is TGTGCCAGCAGCGCACAGGGACCTAACACCGGGGAGCTGTTTTTT.

The V and J genes are TRBV6-8 and TRBJ1-1, with D perhaps TRBD1 (6 bases). Germline values: CDR1 MNHGY, CDR2 SAAAGT. V lost 10 bases, J lost 3 bases, and 21 bases lay in between. This CDR3 spans 15 amino acids. Here the CDR3 reads CATRRQDIKYTEAFF. Here the CDR3 DNA reads TGTGCCACCAGGCGACAGGACATCAAGTACACTGAAGCTTTCTTT.

The rearrangement uses TRBV1 and TRBJ2-6; TRBD1 is the table's D call, not checked against the DNA. TRBV1 is a pseudogene segment. The CDR3 extends over 16 amino acids. The CDR3 nucleotides are TGCGCCAGCAGCCAAGCGGACAGCGCTGGGGCCAACGTCCTGACTTTC. This gives the protein CASSQADSAGANVLTF.

The CDR3 sequence: CASSPPQGGSALLGDEQFF. In DNA, the CDR3 is TGTGCCAGCAGCCCTCCCCAGGGGGGTAGCGCTCTACTAGGGGATGAGCAGTTCTTC. V is TRBV11-3 and J is TRBJ2-1, with TRBD1 as a possible D gene (7 bases). V was clipped by 5 bases and J by 8 bases, with 31 bases between them. The germline V gene encodes CDR1 SGHNT and CDR2 YENEEA. The CDR3 length is 19 residues.

As concerns this clone: Sequence at one end of the junction differs from germline and may be a read error. This chain uses TRBV5-1 with TRBJ2-4; 12 bases fit TRBD1. The CDR3 runs to 15 residues. Germline V gene data show CDR1 as SGHRS and CDR2 as YFSETQ. The CDR3 protein is CASSSGQGATNIQYF. In DNA form, the CDR3 reads TGCGCCAGCAGCTCGGGACAGGGGGCCACAAACATTCAGTACTTC.

This clone appeared once. The rearrangement joins TRBV14 to TRBJ1-1; a weak D match, TRBD1 (5 bases). V lost 0 bases and J lost 3, with 14 bases in between. Germline CDR1 is SGHDN and CDR2 is FVKESK. The CDR3 consists of 16 residues. CDR3 bases: TGTGCCAGCAGCCAAGAAGTACGGGGGATGGACACTGAAGCTTTCTTT. Translation gives CASSQEVRGMDTEAFF.

This clone was picked up one time. The chain recombines TRBV19 with TRBJ1-4; unclear D gene. This CDR3 spans 12 amino acids. Per the germline V gene, CDR1 is LNHDA and CDR2 is SQIVND (reference sequence). V was pared by 3 bases and J by 8 bases, with 7 bases between. The CDR3 coding sequence is TGTGCCAGTAGTATTAAGGACGAAAAACTGTTTTTT. Amino acids: CASSIKDEKLFF.

CDR3 in amino acids: CASSYRSGQGGRTEAFF. CDR3 sequence (DNA): TGTGCCAGCAGTTACAGATCCGGACAGGGGGGAAGGACTGAAGCTTTCTTT. V and J are TRBV6-8 and TRBJ1-1, with 10 bases aligning to TRBD1. CDR3 size: 17 residues. Germline trimming cut 2 bases from V and 5 bases from J; bases unmatched to any gene: 11. Germline-derived CDR1 and CDR2 are MNHGY and SAAAGT.

This clone has only a few counts. This rearrangement joins TRBV11-3 to TRBJ2-7, with D possibly called TRBD1 or TRBD2 (5 bases each). CDR1 SGHNT and CDR2 YENEEA come from the germline V gene. This CDR3 spans 14 amino acids. V was pared by 5 bases and J by 4 bases, with 15 bases between. In DNA, the CDR3 is TGTGCCAGCAGCCACGGGGACGGAAGATACGAGCAGTACTTC. Amino acids: CASSHGDGRYEQYF.

The chain links TRBV18 to TRBJ1-1; 8 bases agree with TRBD1. The CDR3 has 15 residues. From germline, CDR1 is KGHSH and CDR2 LQKENI. The trim removed 3 bases at V and 5 bases at J, leaving 8 bases unmatched. Here the CDR3 reads CASSPDRAGRTEAFF. CDR3 in DNA: TGTGCCAGCTCACCGGACAGGGCGGGACGGACTGAAGCTTTCTTT.

The chain is built from TRBV11-3 and TRBJ2-7; 10 nucleotides line up with TRBD1. This CDR3 has 15 residues. With V trimmed by 2 bases and J by 5 bases, 6 bases remained unmatched. Germline V gene data show CDR1 as SGHNT and CDR2 as YENEEA. The CDR3 DNA sequence: TGTGCCAGCAGCTTATGGTGGGACAGGGGCCACGAGCAGTACTTC. This encodes CASSLWWDRGHEQYF.

The J gene is TRBJ2-7, the V gene TRBV28; TRBD1 matches at 7 bases. The CDR3 length is 14 residues. Trimming at V came to 2 bases and at J to 4 bases, leaving 5 bases not matched to a gene. Germline loops: CDR1 MDHEN, CDR2 SYDVKM. The DNA of the CDR3 is TGTGCCAGCAGTTTAGAGGGACAGCCATACGAGCAGTACTTC. This encodes CASSLEGQPYEQYF. The full variable domain, completed using reference TRBV28 and TRBJ2-7, is DVKVTQSSRYLVKRTGEKVFLECVQDMDHENMFWYRQDPGLGLRLIYFSYDVKMKEKGDIPEGYSVSREKKERFSLILESASTNQTSMYLCASSLEGQPYEQYFGPGTRLTVT.

The chain links TRBV11-3 to TRBJ2-3; D tentatively reads TRBD1 or TRBD2 (5 bases each). Germline lookup yields CDR1 SGHNT and CDR2 YENEEA. With 3 bases removed from V and 8 bases from J, the gap between germline ends came to 18 bases. The CDR3 totals 15 residues. The CDR3 sequence: CASSFFPGARGTQYF. Here the CDR3 DNA reads TGTGCCAGCAGCTTTTTCCCCGGGGCCCGAGGTACGCAGTATTTT.

The chain combines TRBV6-8 with TRBJ2-5, with 7 bases fitting TRBD2. J lost 4 bases, V lost 2 bases, and 16 bases had no gene match. Per the germline V gene, CDR1 is MNHGY and CDR2 is SAAAGT. CDR3 size: 18 residues. CDR3 residues: CASSYAGLEGGRGETQYF. The CDR3 DNA is TGTGCCAGCAGTTACGCCGGGCTAGAGGGCGGGAGAGGAGAGACCCAGTACTTC.

The genes are TRBV11-3 and TRBJ1-6; the D is unclear. The CDR3 totals 14 residues. In germline, CDR1 is SGHNT, CDR2 YENEEA. V lost 2 bases to trimming and J lost 5 bases, with 7 bases between them. The CDR3 here is CASSLQGNNSPLHF. CDR3 coding DNA: TGTGCCAGCAGCTTACAAGGGAATAATTCACCCCTCCACTTT.

This clone appeared once. The rearrangement uses TRBV12-5 and TRBJ2-7; possibly TRBD2 for D (6 bases). Germline CDR1 and CDR2: LGHNT and FRNRAP. This CDR3 is built from 15 residues. V lost 7 bases, J lost 5 bases, and 21 bases lay in between. The CDR3 protein is CASARGSEGFDEQYF. The DNA for the CDR3 is TGTGCTAGTGCCCGGGGGTCAGAGGGCTTCGACGAGCAGTACTTC.

The chain is built from TRBV11-3 and TRBJ1-5; 7 nucleotides agree with TRBD1. The CDR3 is made up of 15 amino acids. Germline V lookup: CDR1 SGHNT, CDR2 YENEEA. V lost 5 bases and J lost 0; bases outside the gene matches: 4. This chain's CDR3 is CASSHDRDSNQPQHF. The CDR3, as DNA: TGTGCCAGCAGCCACGACAGGGATAGCAATCAGCCCCAGCATTTT.

The chain employs TRBV19 and TRBJ1-4; perhaps TRBD1 as D (6 bases). V lost 5 bases and J lost 0, with 13 bases in between. The germline V gene has CDR1 LNHDA and CDR2 SQIVND (reference sequence). The length of the CDR3 is 16 residues. The CDR3 is CASSLGQTSTNEKLFF. DNA for the CDR3: TGTGCCAGTAGTTTAGGACAGACTTCAACTAATGAAAAACTGTTTTTT.

CDR3 residues: CASSPGQANTEAFF. The CDR3 nucleotides are TGTGCCAGCTCACCGGGACAGGCTAACACTGAAGCTTTCTTT. The genes are TRBV18 and TRBJ1-1; 8 nucleotides agree with TRBD1. After removal of 3 bases from V and 2 bases from J, the junction contained 2 bases not matched to a gene. The CDR3 totals 14 residues. In germline, CDR1 is KGHSH, CDR2 LQKENI.

As to this clone: At one of its ends the junction is not consistent with the germline gene, which may arise from a read error. The V and J genes are TRBV11-3 and TRBJ1-5, with unresolved D. The CDR3 sequence is 18 residues long. The germline V gene has CDR1 SGHNT and CDR2 YENEEA. CDR3 protein: CASSPHVMTSSSNQPQHF. CDR3 in DNA: TGTGCCAGCAGTCCTCACGTTATGACGTCCTCAAGCAATCAGCCCCAGCACTTT.

The chain uses TRBV18 and TRBJ2-5; maybe TRBD2 (5 bases). The CDR3 extends over 14 amino acids. Per germline, CDR1 KGHSH and CDR2 LQKENI. V was pared by 0 bases and J by 4 bases, with 9 bases between. CDR3 sequence reads: CASSPPPSPETQYF. In nucleotides, the CDR3 is TGTGCCAGCTCACCACCGCCTAGCCCAGAGACCCAGTACTTC.

This clone occurred a few times. V is TRBV18 and J is TRBJ2-5; D possibly uses TRBD1 or TRBD2 (5 bases each). The CDR3 covers 14 residues. Germline V gene lookup returns CDR1 KGHSH and CDR2 LQKENI. Trimming stripped 3 bases from V and 2 bases from J, with 10 bases between. The DNA for the CDR3 is TGTGCCAGCTCACCTGAGGGGCTTCAAGAGACCCAGTACTTC. It encodes CASSPEGLQETQYF.

The chain recombines TRBV11-3 with TRBJ2-3; 9 bases match TRBD1. J lost 4 bases, V lost 3 bases, and 5 bases had no gene match. Germline V gives CDR1 SGHNT, CDR2 YENEEA. The CDR3 contains 15 residues. CDR3 protein: CASSFNRGPADTQYF. In nucleotides, the CDR3 is TGTGCCAGCAGCTTCAACAGGGGGCCTGCAGATACGCAGTATTTT.

A word on this clone: One end of the junction fails to match germline, which may point to a read error. Some base is unread or ambiguous, which is why its residue reads as X. J is TRBJ2-7 and V is TRBV29-1; D gene uncertain. The CDR3 covers 13 residues. CDR1 and CDR2 from the germline V gene are SQVTM and ANQGSEA. Here the CDR3 reads CXVEDTAQVEQYF. CDR3 coding DNA: TGCARCGTTGAAGATACGGCTCAGGTCGAGCAGTACTTC.